This T cell receptor (beta chain) came from a study of blood T cell repertoires in COVID-19. Background on the study: Acute-phase and convalescent COVID-19 samples originated in the United States, Italy and Spain.

Some clones are missing from TCRdb's copy, which holds only in-frame ones; the method was immunoSEQ multiplex PCR. In the table there are around 300,000 clones, approximately 86% of which are singletons. The CDR3 consists of 17 residues. Deletions cut 5 bases from V and 1 base from J, with 17 bases between. The germline CDR1 and CDR2 sequences are SNHLY and FYNNEI. The receptor's source is a woman aged 70-85 years with COVID-19, enrolled during active disease. Specimen: peripheral blood. The gene calls are TRBV2 and TRBJ2-2; TRBD1 might be the D (6 bases). CDR3 loop: CASSSRLDRGNTGELFF. The CDR3 DNA sequence: TGTGCCAGCAGTTCCCGTTTGGACAGAGGGAACACCGGGGAGCTGTTTTTT. Combining the CDR3 with reference TRBV2 and TRBJ2-2 gives the whole variable domain EPEVTQTPSHQVTQMGQEVILRCVPISNHLYFYWYRQILGQKVEFLVSFYNNEISEKSEIFDDQFSVERPDGSNFTLKIRSTKLEDSAMYFCASSSRLDRGNTGELFFGEGSRLTVL.